This T cell receptor (beta chain) emerged from a study of Graves' ophthalmopathy and Graves' hyperthyroidism. Study information: The authors collected peripheral blood at initial diagnosis, before any treatment.

The sequenced template was RNA, covering the TCR beta CDR3 region. HTBI-primed first-round RT-PCR preceded second-round multiplex PCR. Each CDR3 protein is one row after TCRdb ran MiXCR on the multiplex PCR reads. The table lists 35,000 to 50,000 distinct CDR3 sequences, about half of them singletons, with 26% in the top ten. Ages of hyperthyroidism patients ran from 18 to 65, and their diagnoses were new, under 2 months' duration. In this sample, this clonotype turned up many times. Sequenced input: peripheral blood. The source of this sequence is an adult woman with stable Graves' hyperthyroidism.

The CDR3 spells CASSQEMVSGASYEQYF. CDR3 nucleotide sequence: TGCGCCAGCAGCCAAGAGATGGTGAGCGGAGCTTCCTACGAGCAGTACTTC. The genes are TRBV4-1 and TRBJ2-7; maybe TRBD2 (5 bases). The germline V and J ends were trimmed by 0 bases and 1 base, with 16 bases remaining between them. CDR1 and CDR2 (germline): MGHRA, YSYEKL. The CDR3 consists of 17 residues.